The 22 T cell receptor beta chains below all came from one sample that was sequenced in a study of blood T cell repertoires in COVID-19. Data came from immunoSEQ multiplex PCR; TCRdb stores just in-frame clones and leaves some out. The sample holds about 170,000 clones, less than 85% seen once. Specimen: peripheral blood. The source is a human donor with acute or convalescent COVID-19. The donor label of this sample is uncertain.

The chain links TRBV15 to TRBJ2-2, with D perhaps TRBD2 (6 bases). This CDR3 spans 15 amino acids. Trimming took off 0 bases at V and 4 bases at J, with 9 bases between the two ends. Germline CDR1 is LNHNV and CDR2 is YYDKDF (reference sequence). The CDR3 DNA follows: TGTGCCACCAGCAGAGATAGGAGGGGCACCGGGGAGCTGTTTTTT. It translates to CATSRDRRGTGELFF.

The J gene is TRBJ1-1, the V gene TRBV7-6, with TRBD1 matching over 7 bases. The germline gives CDR1 SGHVS, CDR2 FNYEAQ. J lost 2 bases, V lost 4 bases, and 10 bases had no gene match. This CDR3 region has 16 residues. The CDR3 loop reads CASSSQTGTANTEAFF. Here the CDR3 DNA reads TGTGCCAGCAGCTCTCAAACCGGGACAGCCAACACTGAAGCTTTCTTT.

V and J are TRBV5-8 and TRBJ2-1, with 9 bases lining up with TRBD2. V dropped 0 bases and J dropped 4; count of bases not matched to a gene: 5. Germline V gene lookup returns CDR1 SGHTS and CDR2 YDEGEE. CDR3 length: 16 residues. In DNA, the CDR3 is TGTGCCAGCAGCTTGGCGGTAGCGGGGGCTTACAATGAGCAGTTCTTC. Translated, it gives CASSLAVAGAYNEQFF. Drawing the rest from reference TRBV5-8 and TRBJ2-1, the complete variable domain is EAGVTQSPTHLIKTRGQQATLRCSPISGHTSVYWYQQALGLGLQFLLWYDEGEERNRGNFPPRFSGRQFPNYSSELNVNALELEDSALYLCASSLAVAGAYNEQFFGPGTRLTVL.

In this sample, this clone turned up a few times. The V call is TRBV13, the J call TRBJ2-7, with 7 bases identical to TRBD2. The CDR3 runs to 14 residues. Losses at the gene ends were 0 bases for V and 5 bases for J; bases not matched to a gene: 4. Germline CDR1 reads PRHDT; CDR2 reads FYEKMQ (reference sequence). The CDR3 reads CASSLGVRGDEQYF. The CDR3 nucleotides read TGTGCCAGCAGCTTAGGAGTTCGGGGGGACGAGCAGTACTTC.

V is TRBV5-5 and J is TRBJ1-4; D may be TRBD1 (6 bases). Trimming shortened V by 0 bases and J by 4 bases, and 16 bases separated the two germline ends. The germline gives CDR1 SGHKS, CDR2 YYEKEE (reference sequence). The CDR3 runs 17 residues. Written as DNA, the CDR3 is TGTGCCAGCAGCTTGGAACGGACAGCCGCCATTAATGAAAAACTGTTTTTT. Its translation: CASSLERTAAINEKLFF. Variable domain in full (rest from reference TRBV5-5 and TRBJ1-4): DAGVTQSPTHLIKTRGQQVTLRCSPISGHKSVSWYQQVLGQGPQFIFQYYEKEERGRGNFPDRFSARQFPNYSSELNVNALLLGDSALYLCASSLERTAAINEKLFFGSGTQLSVL.

The chain uses TRBV5-6 and TRBJ1-2; 9 bases map to TRBD1. The CDR3 totals 17 residues. From germline, CDR1 is SGHDT and CDR2 YYEEEE. Losses at the gene ends were 0 bases for V and 4 bases for J; bases not matched to a gene: 10. CDR3 in amino acids: CASSLAGTGPSGYGYTF. The CDR3 DNA is TGTGCCAGCAGCTTGGCAGGGACAGGGCCCTCGGGCTATGGCTACACCTTC.

The chain couples TRBV5-5 to TRBJ1-2, with D unclear. The germline V and J ends were trimmed by 1 base and 8 bases, with 9 bases remaining between them. Per the germline V gene, CDR1 is SGHKS and CDR2 is YYEKEE (reference sequence). The CDR3 runs 12 residues. The CDR3 sequence: CASSLMNRGYTF. The DNA of the CDR3 is TGTGCCAGCAGCTTGATGAACCGGGGCTACACCTTC.

The chain joins TRBV7-2 to TRBJ1-2; D possibly corresponds to TRBD1 (5 bases). V dropped 1 base and J dropped 6 bases, with 12 bases sitting between them. Germline loops: CDR1 SGHTA, CDR2 FQGNSA. The CDR3 extends over 14 amino acids. CDR3 sequence: CASSLGQGRDGYTF. The DNA for the CDR3 is TGTGCCAGCAGCTTAGGGCAGGGCCGGGATGGCTACACCTTC.

This sequence joins TRBV6-2 or TRBV6-3 and TRBJ2-7; 10 positions match TRBD2. The germline V gene has CDR1 MNHEY and CDR2 SVGEGT. Unmatched junction bases numbered 8, after V lost 2 bases and J lost 4 bases. CDR3 length: 16 amino acids. CDR3: CASSYPKRGGVYEQYF. The CDR3, as DNA: TGTGCCAGCAGTTACCCCAAGCGGGGGGGAGTGTACGAGCAGTACTTC.

The chain uses TRBV5-1 and TRBJ1-2; maybe TRBD1 (6 bases). Germline-derived CDR1 and CDR2 are SGHRS and YFSETQ. CDR3 length equals 14 residues. Trimming removed 4 bases at V and 8 bases at J, with 18 bases between. CDR3 protein: CASSNGQPNWGYTF. The CDR3 DNA reads as TGCGCCAGCAGCAACGGACAGCCTAACTGGGGCTACACCTTC. The whole variable domain, filled in from reference TRBV5-1 and TRBJ1-2, reads KAGVTQTPRYLIKTRGQQVTLSCSPISGHRSVSWYQQTPGQGLQFLFEYFSETQRNKGNFPGRFSGRQFSNSRSEMNVSTLELGDSALYLCASSNGQPNWGYTFGSGTRLTVV.

This chain connects TRBV19 to TRBJ1-4; 7 nucleotides align to TRBD1. V lost 5 bases to trimming and J lost 5 bases; unmatched junction nucleotides: 5. The length of the CDR3 is 14 residues. Germline CDR1 LNHDA, CDR2 SQIVND (reference sequence). This CDR3 reads CASSLQQGNEKLFF. The CDR3 DNA reads TGTGCCAGTAGTCTACAACAGGGGAATGAAAAACTGTTTTTT.

The gene calls are TRBV14 and TRBJ1-1; maybe TRBD1 (6 bases). CDR3 length: 14 amino acids. The V and J ends lost 3 bases and 4 bases respectively, with 12 bases between them. Germline lookup yields CDR1 SGHDN and CDR2 FVKESK. The CDR3, as DNA: TGTGCCAGCAGCCAGTACCAAGGGGGCACTGAAGCTTTCTTT. It is translated as CASSQYQGGTEAFF.

This sequence joins TRBV3-1 (or the pseudogene TRBV3-2) and TRBJ1-3; D is possibly TRBD1 (5 bases). This CDR3 spans 14 amino acids. Trimming pared 8 bases from V and 0 bases from J, leaving 11 bases between. Germline CDR1 is LGHDT and CDR2 is YNNKEL (reference sequence). CDR3 DNA sequence: TGTGCCAGCGGCGGGGCAGTCTCTGGAAACACCATATATTTT. It translates to CASGGAVSGNTIYF.

V is TRBV19 and J is TRBJ2-7; TRBD2 agrees at 12 bases. The germline gives CDR1 LNHDA, CDR2 SQIVND (reference sequence). The CDR3 spans 16 residues. Trimming at V came to 5 bases and at J to 4 bases, leaving 9 bases not matched to a gene. Written as DNA, the CDR3 is TGTGCCAGTAGTGTTACTAGCGGGGGGCCCTATTACGAGCAGTACTTC. It yields the protein CASSVTSGGPYYEQYF. The whole variable domain, filled in from reference TRBV19 and TRBJ2-7, reads DGGITQSPKYLFRKEGQNVTLSCEQNLNHDAMYWYRQDPGQGLRLIYYSQIVNDFQKGDIAEGYSVSREKKESFPLTVTSAQKNPTAFYLCASSVTSGGPYYEQYFGPGTRLTVT.

V and J are TRBV5-4 and TRBJ2-7, with 7 bases that match TRBD1. The CDR3 length is 15 residues. Germline CDR1 SGHNT, CDR2 YYREEE (reference sequence). V lost 4 bases and J lost 2; bases outside the gene matches: 9. CDR3 sequence: CASSLPTGSTYEQYF. The CDR3 region has the DNA TGTGCCAGCAGCCTCCCGACAGGGTCGACCTACGAGCAGTACTTC.

The chain uses TRBV12-5 and TRBJ1-5, with a weak D call TRBD1 (6 bases). V dropped 6 bases and J dropped 4 bases, with 10 bases sitting between them. Germline CDR1 is LGHNT and CDR2 is FRNRAP. The CDR3 is 13 residues long. CDR3 bases: TGTGCTAGTGGGCGGGGGCTTAATCAGCCCCAGCATTTT. Protein sequence: CASGRGLNQPQHF.

The chain uses TRBV30 and TRBJ2-7; D possibly corresponds to TRBD1 (6 bases). CDR1 and CDR2 (germline): GTSNPN, SVGIG (reference sequence). V was trimmed by 2 bases and J by 1 base, leaving 9 bases between them. The CDR3 is made up of 13 amino acids. In nucleotides, the CDR3 is TGTGCCTGGAGTCAAGGACAGTCCTACGAGCAGTACTTC. It yields the protein CAWSQGQSYEQYF.

In this sample, this clone turned up once. The chain couples TRBV10-1 to TRBJ1-1; possible D gene TRBD1, 5 bases. Trimming left V 3 bases short and J 4 bases short, with 9 bases between. This CDR3 has 13 residues. Germline CDR1 is WNHNN and CDR2 is SYGVQD (reference sequence). Written as DNA, the CDR3 is TGCGCCAGCAGTGACCGGGGGGGCACTGAAGCTTTCTTT. It encodes CASSDRGGTEAFF.

V is TRBV9 and J is TRBJ1-5; a weak D match, TRBD1 (5 bases). This CDR3 has 14 residues. Germline loops: CDR1 SGDLS, CDR2 YYNGEE. V lost 2 bases, J lost 5 bases, and 11 bases lay in between. CDR3 coding DNA: TGTGCCAGCAGCGTTTCAGGGTCGGATCAGCCCCAGCATTTT. Translated, it gives CASSVSGSDQPQHF. Supplemented by reference TRBV9 and TRBJ1-5, the full variable domain reads DSGVTQTPKHLITATGQRVTLRCSPRSGDLSVYWYQQSLDQGLQFLIQYYNGEERAKGNILERFSAQQFPDLHSELNLSSLELGDSALYFCASSVSGSDQPQHFGDGTRLSIL.

This clone rates as medium-sized (0.01 to 0.1%). The same CDR3 is also encoded by other DNA sequences in this sample. The chain employs TRBV11-2 and TRBJ1-2; 11 nucleotides align to TRBD1. This CDR3 comprises 15 residues. Germline V gives CDR1 SGHAT, CDR2 FQNNGV. With V trimmed by 4 bases and J by 3 bases, 4 bases remained unmatched. Here the CDR3 DNA reads TGTGCCAGCAGCTCCCCGGGACAGGGGGACTATGGCTACACCTTC. Its translation is CASSSPGQGDYGYTF. The full variable domain, in which reference TRBV11-2 and TRBJ1-2 provide the parts outside the CDR3, is EAGVAQSPRYKIIEKRQSVAFWCNPISGHATLYWYQQILGQGPKLLIQFQNNGVVDDSQLPKDRFSAERLKGVDSTLKIQPAKLEDSAVYLCASSSPGQGDYGYTFGSGTRLTVV.

J is TRBJ1-5 and V is TRBV6-4, with TRBD1 identical over 11 bases. The CDR3 length is 13 residues. Germline values: CDR1 MRHNA, CDR2 SNTAGT. V lost 10 bases to trimming and J lost 4 bases; unmatched junction nucleotides: 3. CDR3 DNA sequence: TGTGCCACCGGGACAGGGGGGAATCAGCCCCAGCATTTT. Translated, it gives CATGTGGNQPQHF.

This clone appeared once. The chain employs TRBV28 and TRBJ1-6; the match to TRBD1 covers 7 bases. CDR1 is MDHEN, CDR2 SYDVKM, per germline. With V trimmed by 6 bases and J by 10 bases, 15 bases remained unmatched. This CDR3 is built from 16 residues. Here the CDR3 DNA reads TGTGCCAGCAGCCCCCCCGGACAGGCCCGGCGATCACCCCTCCACTTT. Translated: CASSPPGQARRSPLHF.